This is a list of T cell receptor beta chains from one sample in a study of regulatory T cells in long-lasting Graves disease. Using its own MiXCR run on the multiplex PCR reads, TCRdb lists one record per CDR3 protein. The table includes about 470,000 distinct CDR3 sequences, around 21% detected once. The sample here was peripheral blood mononuclear cells (PBMCs), taken when the disease was refractory, from a patient treated with antithyroid drugs. Source of these receptors: a female donor with Graves disease. CDR3s include the opening cysteine and the closing phenylalanine or tryptophan. The D gene is left open where the match is weak.

D,V,length,J,CDR3
TRBD1,TRBV12-3/TRBV12-4,14,TRBJ1-1,CASTNGQGHTEAFF
TRBD1,TRBV5-6,16,TRBJ1-1,CASSNGQGAINTEAFF
NA,TRBV7-9,13,TRBJ2-7,CASSLDRGDEQYF
NA,TRBV19,16,TRBJ2-6,CASSLRGGAGANVLTF
NA,TRBV7-2,15,TRBJ1-3,CASTLWGGSGNTIYF
NA,TRBV28,14,TRBJ1-6,CASRGTGNYSPLHF
NA,TRBV28,16,TRBJ2-5,CASTAEGFAGEETQYF
NA,TRBV12-3/TRBV12-4,18,TRBJ1-4,CASSFGPHQGLRQGKLFF
TRBD1,TRBV28,13,TRBJ1-5,CASRGTGVQPQHF
NA,TRBV7-2,13,TRBJ2-7,CASSLTLSYEQYF
TRBD1,TRBV28,16,TRBJ2-5,CASSQLTGPLQETQYF
NA,TRBV5-1,15,TRBJ2-7,CASRPNARTDSEQYF
TRBD1,TRBV30,14,TRBJ1-1,CAWSSGGRDTEAFF
TRBD1,TRBV28,14,TRBJ1-2,CASSSTGWIYGYTF
NA,TRBV6-5,13,TRBJ1-2,CASSYDNDGGYTF
TRBD1,TRBV7-9,13,TRBJ2-2,CASTTGDTGELFF
NA,TRBV2,14,TRBJ1-1,CASSERGANTEAFF
NA,TRBV20-1,13,TRBJ1-2,CSALRRGEEGYTF
NA,TRBV19,12,TRBJ2-4,CASNSPGNIQYF
NA,TRBV29-1,12,TRBJ2-7,CSVVGRFYEQYF
NA,TRBV30,13,TRBJ2-5,CAWSVGLVETQYF
TRBD1,TRBV4-1,13,TRBJ1-2,CASSQHGQGFYTF
TRBD2,TRBV20-1,17,TRBJ2-7,CSARGRRSLAGFYEQYF
TRBD1,TRBV5-1,14,TRBJ2-7,CASSLGTGFYEQYF
TRBD1,TRBV6-1,14,TRBJ1-4,CASSAAQGVGKLFF
NA,TRBV5-1,17,TRBJ2-2,CSSSLGGFTVNTGELFF
NA,TRBV5-1,15,TRBJ2-7,CASSLEWRGYYEQYF
NA,TRBV6-2/TRBV6-3,15,TRBJ1-1,CASRQDVLLNTEAFF
NA,TRBV11-2,13,TRBJ1-1,CASSLITNTEAFF
NA,TRBV9,15,TRBJ1-2,CASSPQALGPYGYTF
NA,TRBV10-2,14,TRBJ2-5,CASSEVGLQETQYF
NA,TRBV20-1,13,TRBJ2-7,CSARVGTGYEQYF
NA,TRBV7-2,15,TRBJ2-7,CASSLGAGSLYEQYF
NA,TRBV27,16,TRBJ2-1,CASSDQAVASYNEQFF
TRBD1,TRBV19,15,TRBJ1-5,CASRTTGESNQPQHF
NA,TRBV5-1,13,TRBJ1-1,CASSSRGGVEAFF
NA,TRBV9,15,TRBJ1-4,CASSVGTGPNEKLFF
TRBD1,TRBV7-2,13,TRBJ1-2,CASSLAGQKGYTF
NA,TRBV7-3,15,TRBJ1-1,CASSRTRGLNTEAFF
TRBD2,TRBV28,15,TRBJ2-5,CASSLSPSGRGTQYF
NA,TRBV19,15,TRBJ1-1,CASSIVAGVDTEAFF
NA,TRBV30,16,TRBJ2-1,CAWRRWKTSSYNEQFF
NA,TRBV20-1,14,TRBJ2-2,CSAGPNTNTGELFF
NA,TRBV3-1,14,TRBJ1-4,CASSSTIQALKLFF
NA,TRBV28,14,TRBJ1-1,CASSFRLMNTEAFF
NA,TRBV14,13,TRBJ2-5,CASSLLYQETQYF
TRBD2,TRBV29-1,13,TRBJ2-7,CSGVAGVSYEQYF
TRBD2,TRBV29-1,15,TRBJ2-2,CSVEASGLNTGELFF
NA,TRBV7-8,16,TRBJ2-5,CASTPQGERARTTQYF